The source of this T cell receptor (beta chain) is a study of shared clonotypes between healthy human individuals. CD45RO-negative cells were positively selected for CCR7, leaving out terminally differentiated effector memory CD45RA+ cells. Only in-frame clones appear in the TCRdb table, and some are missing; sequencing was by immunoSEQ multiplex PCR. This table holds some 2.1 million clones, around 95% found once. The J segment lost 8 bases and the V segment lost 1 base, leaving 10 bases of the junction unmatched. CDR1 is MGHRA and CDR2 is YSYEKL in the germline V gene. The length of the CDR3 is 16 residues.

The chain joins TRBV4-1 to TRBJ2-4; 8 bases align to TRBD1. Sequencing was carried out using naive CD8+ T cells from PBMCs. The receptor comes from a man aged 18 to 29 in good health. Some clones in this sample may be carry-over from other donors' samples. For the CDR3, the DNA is TGCGCCAGCAGCCAAGGTATACGGCAGGGGGCGGACATTCAGTACTTC. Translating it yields CASSQGIRQGADIQYF.